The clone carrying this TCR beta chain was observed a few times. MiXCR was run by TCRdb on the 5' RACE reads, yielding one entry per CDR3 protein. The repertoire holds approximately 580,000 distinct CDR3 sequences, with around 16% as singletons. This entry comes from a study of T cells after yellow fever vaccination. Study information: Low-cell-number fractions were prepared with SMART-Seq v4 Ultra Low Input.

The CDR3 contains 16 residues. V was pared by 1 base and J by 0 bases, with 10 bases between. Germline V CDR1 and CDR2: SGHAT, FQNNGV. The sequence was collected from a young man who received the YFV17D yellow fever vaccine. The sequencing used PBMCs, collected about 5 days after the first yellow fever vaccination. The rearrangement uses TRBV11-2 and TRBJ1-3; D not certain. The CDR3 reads CASSLVVGHSGNTIYF. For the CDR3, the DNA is TGTGCCAGCAGCTTAGTGGTAGGGCACTCTGGAAACACCATATATTTT.